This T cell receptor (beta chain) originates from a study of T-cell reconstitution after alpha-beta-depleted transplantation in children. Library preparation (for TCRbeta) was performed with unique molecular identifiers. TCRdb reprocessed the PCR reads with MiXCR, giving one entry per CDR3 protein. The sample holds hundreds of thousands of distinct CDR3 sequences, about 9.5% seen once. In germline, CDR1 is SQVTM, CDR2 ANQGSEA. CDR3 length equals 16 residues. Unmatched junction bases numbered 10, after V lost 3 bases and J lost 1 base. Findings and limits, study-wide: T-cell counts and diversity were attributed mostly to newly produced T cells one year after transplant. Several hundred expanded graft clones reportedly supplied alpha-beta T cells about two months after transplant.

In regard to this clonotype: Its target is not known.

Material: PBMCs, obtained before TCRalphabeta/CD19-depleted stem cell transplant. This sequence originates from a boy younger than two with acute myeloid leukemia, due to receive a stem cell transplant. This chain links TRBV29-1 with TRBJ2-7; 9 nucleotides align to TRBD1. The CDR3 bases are TGCAGCGTTGAGGGGGAACAGGGGGCGTTTTCCTACGAGCAGTACTTC. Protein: CSVEGEQGAFSYEQYF.